The entry below describes one T cell receptor (beta chain). The target antigen is unknown. TCRdb re-called the 5' RACE reads through MiXCR, storing one row per CDR3 protein. This sample yields roughly 440,000 distinct CDR3 sequences, of which roughly 17% are seen a single time; just over 1% belongs to the top ten. The data were obtained in a study of CD8 T cells in ankylosing spondylitis. Study-wide points: Several highly homologous variants made up a TCR beta motif, and this motif appeared characteristic of ankylosing spondylitis blood. Peripheral blood samples showed relatively rare disease-linked clones, and these clones were CD8+.

V lost 6 bases and J lost 2, with 18 bases in between. The CDR3 spans 16 residues. The rearrangement uses TRBV12-3 or TRBV12-4 and TRBJ2-3, with D possibly being TRBD2 (5 bases). The receptor was derived from a male donor with ankylosing spondylitis. Sequenced material: blood, either unsorted or a sorted T cell fraction (not recorded which). The CDR3 DNA reads as TGTGCCAGCAGCGCATACTCCGCGGGCTCCACAGATACGCAGTATTTT. Encoded protein: CASSAYSAGSTDTQYF.